Listed below are T cell receptor beta chains from one sample, sequenced in a study of blood T cell repertoires in COVID-19. The assay was immunoSEQ multiplex PCR, and TCRdb's table has in-frame clones only and misses some. The repertoire holds some 200,000 clones, with about 85% as singletons. Sequenced sample: peripheral blood. The receptors here all came from a man aged 45-65 years who had recovered from COVID-19. Both conserved end residues are part of each CDR3. Each record gives: clone size, D gene, J gene, V gene, CDR3 protein, CDR3 DNA. D genes are given only for firm matches. The listing skips clone size in some rows; elsewhere it reads once, few, many or a size class.

clone_size: -
d_call: -
j_call: TRBJ2-1
v_call: TRBV20-1
cdr3_aa: CSVGASKFF
cdr3_nt: TGCAGTGTGGGGGCCAGCAAGTTCTTC

clone_size: -
d_call: -
j_call: TRBJ1-5
v_call: TRBV10-2
cdr3_aa: CASRDSIYSNQPQHF
cdr3_nt: TGCGCCAGCAGGGACAGCATTTATAGCAATCAGCCCCAGCATTTT

clone_size: few
d_call: -
j_call: TRBJ2-3
v_call: TRBV6-5
cdr3_aa: CASSYSGASGRYF
cdr3_nt: TGTGCCAGCAGTTACTCGGGGGCTAGCGGTCGGTATTTT

clone_size: -
d_call: TRBD2
j_call: TRBJ2-4
v_call: TRBV7-2
cdr3_aa: CASTHRLAGGKGNIQYF
cdr3_nt: TGTGCCAGCACTCACCGGCTAGCGGGAGGCAAGGGAAACATTCAGTACTTC

clone_size: -
d_call: TRBD2
j_call: TRBJ2-3
v_call: TRBV3-1/TRBV3-2
cdr3_aa: CASSQGGLAGVTDTQYF
cdr3_nt: TGTGCCAGCAGCCAGGGGGGACTAGCGGGAGTAACAGATACGCAGTATTTT

clone_size: -
d_call: TRBD1
j_call: TRBJ1-5
v_call: TRBV2
cdr3_aa: CASSKDRGPINQPQHF
cdr3_nt: TGTGCCAGCAGTAAAGACAGGGGGCCGATTAATCAGCCCCAGCATTTT

clone_size: -
d_call: TRBD1
j_call: TRBJ1-6
v_call: TRBV6-5
cdr3_aa: CASSRDRDSPLHF
cdr3_nt: TGTGCCAGCAGTCGGGACAGGGATTCGCCCCTCCACTTT

clone_size: -
d_call: TRBD2
j_call: TRBJ2-1
v_call: TRBV19
cdr3_aa: CASTTGLGYNEQFF
cdr3_nt: TGTGCCAGTACGACGGGACTAGGGTACAATGAGCAGTTCTTC

clone_size: -
d_call: TRBD2
j_call: TRBJ2-7
v_call: TRBV4-2
cdr3_aa: CASSQLSGMLSYEQYF
cdr3_nt: TGTGCCAGCAGCCAACTTAGCGGGATGCTTTCCTACGAGCAGTACTTC

clone_size: -
d_call: TRBD1
j_call: TRBJ2-5
v_call: TRBV6-5
cdr3_aa: CASMRDRQETQYF
cdr3_nt: TGTGCCAGCATGAGGGACAGACAAGAGACCCAGTACTTC

clone_size: -
d_call: -
j_call: TRBJ1-5
v_call: TRBV6-5
cdr3_aa: CASSYSSLAQPQHF
cdr3_nt: TGTGCCAGCAGTTACTCGTCGCTAGCGCAGCCCCAGCATTTT

clone_size: once
d_call: -
j_call: TRBJ2-7
v_call: TRBV5-1
cdr3_aa: CASSLSTVFSYEQYF
cdr3_nt: TGCGCCAGCAGCTTGTCTACGGTTTTCTCCTACGAGCAGTACTTC

clone_size: many
d_call: -
j_call: TRBJ1-1
v_call: TRBV19
cdr3_aa: CASSIGQGGMNTEAFF
cdr3_nt: TGTGCCAGTAGTATTGGTCAGGGAGGGATGAACACTGAAGCTTTCTTT

clone_size: -
d_call: TRBD2
j_call: TRBJ2-1
v_call: TRBV27
cdr3_aa: CATRPGGGLYNEQFF
cdr3_nt: TGTGCCACTCGTCCTGGGGGAGGGCTCTACAATGAGCAGTTCTTC

clone_size: -
d_call: TRBD2
j_call: TRBJ2-1
v_call: TRBV6-6
cdr3_aa: CASTSSGRAQYNEQFF
cdr3_nt: TGTGCCAGCACGTCTAGCGGGAGGGCCCAATACAATGAGCAGTTCTTC

clone_size: -
d_call: TRBD1
j_call: TRBJ1-3
v_call: TRBV28
cdr3_aa: CASSLPPGQGAHTIYF
cdr3_nt: TGTGCCAGCAGTCTCCCCCCCGGACAGGGTGCACACACCATATATTTT

clone_size: -
d_call: TRBD1
j_call: TRBJ1-3
v_call: TRBV27
cdr3_aa: CASAVNRGSGNTIYF
cdr3_nt: TGTGCCAGCGCCGTGAACAGGGGGTCTGGAAACACCATATATTTT

clone_size: -
d_call: -
j_call: TRBJ2-1
v_call: TRBV5-1
cdr3_aa: CASSVDSFIGEQFF
cdr3_nt: TGCGCCAGCAGCGTCGACTCCTTTATCGGGGAGCAGTTCTTC

clone_size: -
d_call: TRBD2
j_call: TRBJ2-1
v_call: TRBV19
cdr3_aa: CATKTGGSSYNEQFF
cdr3_nt: TGTGCCACCAAAACGGGGGGGTCCTCCTACAATGAGCAGTTCTTC

clone_size: -
d_call: -
j_call: TRBJ1-1
v_call: TRBV7-6
cdr3_aa: CASSQRGEGEAFF
cdr3_nt: TGTGCCAGCAGCCAACGGGGGGAGGGTGAAGCTTTCTTT

clone_size: -
d_call: -
j_call: TRBJ2-7
v_call: TRBV30
cdr3_aa: CAWSSARVRPVREQYF
cdr3_nt: TGTGCCTGGAGTTCGGCCAGGGTCCGACCGGTACGGGAGCAGTACTTC

clone_size: -
d_call: -
j_call: TRBJ2-7
v_call: TRBV11-2
cdr3_aa: CASSPFEGGTYEQYF
cdr3_nt: TGTGCCAGCAGCCCCTTTGAGGGAGGAACCTACGAGCAGTACTTC

clone_size: -
d_call: TRBD1
j_call: TRBJ2-7
v_call: TRBV7-9
cdr3_aa: CASSPGTDSYEQYF
cdr3_nt: TGTGCCAGCAGCCCCGGGACAGACTCCTACGAGCAGTACTTC

clone_size: few
d_call: -
j_call: TRBJ1-1
v_call: TRBV18
cdr3_aa: CASSPRQENTEAFF
cdr3_nt: TGTGCCAGCTCACCACGCCAGGAGAACACTGAAGCTTTCTTT

clone_size: -
d_call: -
j_call: TRBJ2-2
v_call: TRBV5-1
cdr3_aa: CASSLQGTGELFF
cdr3_nt: TGCGCCAGCAGCCTGCAGGGGACCGGGGAGCTGTTTTTT

clone_size: -
d_call: -
j_call: TRBJ2-2
v_call: TRBV15
cdr3_aa: CATSRGIAEDTGELFF
cdr3_nt: TGTGCCACCAGCAGAGGGATAGCGGAGGATACCGGGGAGCTGTTTTTT

clone_size: -
d_call: TRBD2
j_call: TRBJ2-1
v_call: TRBV6-4
cdr3_aa: CASRRDYSSYNEQFF
cdr3_nt: TGTGCCAGCAGAAGGGACTACAGCTCCTACAATGAGCAGTTCTTC

clone_size: -
d_call: TRBD1
j_call: TRBJ2-3
v_call: TRBV28
cdr3_aa: CASSLWTGATQYF
cdr3_nt: TGTGCCAGCAGTTTATGGACAGGGGCTACGCAGTATTTT

clone_size: -
d_call: TRBD1
j_call: TRBJ1-5
v_call: TRBV28
cdr3_aa: CASTWTGGYQPQHF
cdr3_nt: TGTGCCAGCACATGGACAGGGGGCTATCAGCCCCAGCATTTT

clone_size: -
d_call: TRBD1
j_call: TRBJ2-5
v_call: TRBV4-2
cdr3_aa: CASSQGPAGGVLETQYF
cdr3_nt: TGTGCCAGCAGCCAAGGCCCGGCAGGGGGCGTCTTAGAGACCCAGTACTTC

clone_size: -
d_call: -
j_call: TRBJ2-5
v_call: TRBV2
cdr3_aa: CASSEETFQETQYF
cdr3_nt: TGTGCCAGCAGTGAAGAGACATTCCAAGAGACCCAGTACTTC

clone_size: -
d_call: TRBD2
j_call: TRBJ2-3
v_call: TRBV6-5
cdr3_aa: CASGTSDTDTQYF
cdr3_nt: TGTGCCAGCGGGACTAGCGACACAGATACGCAGTATTTT

clone_size: -
d_call: TRBD1
j_call: TRBJ2-3
v_call: TRBV27
cdr3_aa: CASRRQGRGTDTQYF
cdr3_nt: TGTGCCAGCAGACGACAGGGACGGGGCACAGATACGCAGTATTTT

clone_size: -
d_call: TRBD2
j_call: TRBJ2-2
v_call: TRBV5-1
cdr3_aa: CASSRPGLEATGELFF
cdr3_nt: TGCGCCAGCAGCCGTCCGGGACTAGAGGCCACCGGGGAGCTGTTTTTT

clone_size: -
d_call: -
j_call: TRBJ1-1
v_call: TRBV3-1/TRBV3-2
cdr3_aa: CASSQDWQYNTEAFF
cdr3_nt: TGTGCCAGCAGCCAAGATTGGCAGTATAACACTGAAGCTTTCTTT

clone_size: -
d_call: -
j_call: TRBJ2-3
v_call: TRBV12-3/TRBV12-4
cdr3_aa: CASSRLDTQYF
cdr3_nt: TGTGCCAGCAGTCGTTTGGATACGCAGTATTTT

clone_size: -
d_call: -
j_call: TRBJ2-3
v_call: TRBV5-1
cdr3_aa: CASSLDRTQYF
cdr3_nt: TGCGCCAGCAGCTTGGACAGGACGCAGTATTTT

clone_size: -
d_call: TRBD1
j_call: TRBJ2-7
v_call: TRBV10-2
cdr3_aa: CASAGQGKSYEQYF
cdr3_nt: TGCGCCAGCGCAGGACAGGGAAAGTCCTACGAGCAGTACTTC

clone_size: -
d_call: TRBD2
j_call: TRBJ2-7
v_call: TRBV28
cdr3_aa: CASSSIAGSSYEQYF
cdr3_nt: TGTGCCAGCAGTTCAATAGCGGGCTCCTCCTACGAGCAGTACTTC

clone_size: -
d_call: TRBD2
j_call: TRBJ2-7
v_call: TRBV10-2
cdr3_aa: CATQTNEREFNEQYF
cdr3_nt: TGCGCCACTCAAACTAATGAGCGGGAGTTCAACGAGCAGTACTTC

clone_size: -
d_call: -
j_call: TRBJ1-3
v_call: TRBV7-9
cdr3_aa: CASSLADRLSGNTIYF
cdr3_nt: TGTGCCAGCAGCTTAGCTGACAGGCTCTCTGGAAACACCATATATTTT

clone_size: -
d_call: TRBD2
j_call: TRBJ2-4
v_call: TRBV4-1
cdr3_aa: CASSQPLAGVAKNIQYF
cdr3_nt: TGCGCCAGCAGCCAACCCCTAGCGGGAGTAGCCAAAAACATTCAGTACTTC

clone_size: -
d_call: -
j_call: TRBJ1-5
v_call: TRBV7-2
cdr3_aa: CASSSTWGDQPQHF
cdr3_nt: TGTGCCAGCAGCTCCACATGGGGCGATCAGCCCCAGCATTTT

clone_size: -
d_call: -
j_call: TRBJ1-6
v_call: TRBV4-1
cdr3_aa: CASSQGGQNSPLHF
cdr3_nt: TGCGCCAGCAGCCAAGGAGGACAAAATTCACCCCTCCACTTT

clone_size: once
d_call: TRBD2
j_call: TRBJ2-1
v_call: TRBV11-3
cdr3_aa: CASSFPRLAQLIYNEQFF
cdr3_nt: TGTGCCAGCAGCTTTCCGAGACTAGCGCAACTAATTTACAATGAGCAGTTCTTC

clone_size: -
d_call: TRBD1
j_call: TRBJ2-3
v_call: TRBV19
cdr3_aa: CASSSRDRARTDTQYF
cdr3_nt: TGTGCCAGTAGTTCCCGGGACAGGGCCCGCACAGATACGCAGTATTTT

clone_size: -
d_call: -
j_call: TRBJ1-5
v_call: TRBV6-6
cdr3_aa: CASSYSTRDQPQHF
cdr3_nt: TGTGCCAGCAGTTACTCCACACGTGATCAGCCCCAGCATTTT

clone_size: -
d_call: TRBD1
j_call: TRBJ2-5
v_call: TRBV15
cdr3_aa: CATSRGGDRGRGETQYF
cdr3_nt: TGTGCCACCAGCAGAGGAGGGGACAGGGGGCGAGGGGAGACCCAGTACTTC

clone_size: -
d_call: -
j_call: TRBJ2-7
v_call: TRBV28
cdr3_aa: CASSFRSTVVNEQYF
cdr3_nt: TGTGCCAGCAGTTTTAGGAGTACGGTGGTTAACGAGCAGTACTTC

clone_size: -
d_call: -
j_call: TRBJ2-7
v_call: TRBV7-7
cdr3_aa: CASTHSQGEAYEQYF
cdr3_nt: TGTGCCAGCACCCACTCCCAGGGGGAGGCCTACGAGCAGTACTTC

clone_size: -
d_call: TRBD2
j_call: TRBJ2-1
v_call: TRBV3-1/TRBV3-2
cdr3_aa: CASSRLAGVEQFF
cdr3_nt: TGTGCCAGCAGCCGACTAGCGGGAGTTGAGCAGTTCTTC

clone_size: -
d_call: TRBD2
j_call: TRBJ2-1
v_call: TRBV27
cdr3_aa: CASSSYPGVAGLINEQFF
cdr3_nt: TGTGCCAGCAGTTCCTACCCCGGGGTAGCGGGATTGATCAATGAGCAGTTCTTC

clone_size: -
d_call: TRBD2
j_call: TRBJ2-1
v_call: TRBV7-9
cdr3_aa: CASSLLAGVSNEQFF
cdr3_nt: TGTGCCAGCAGCTTACTAGCGGGAGTTTCCAATGAGCAGTTCTTC

clone_size: -
d_call: TRBD1
j_call: TRBJ1-2
v_call: TRBV11-3
cdr3_aa: CASSFDREEGFRYGYTF
cdr3_nt: TGTGCCAGCAGCTTTGACAGGGAGGAAGGGTTTCGGTATGGCTACACCTTC

clone_size: -
d_call: -
j_call: TRBJ2-1
v_call: TRBV24-1
cdr3_aa: CATSDPPSYNEQFF
cdr3_nt: TGTGCCACCAGTGATCCTCCGTCCTACAATGAGCAGTTCTTC

clone_size: -
d_call: -
j_call: TRBJ2-7
v_call: TRBV11-1
cdr3_aa: CASSLRGFSYEQYF
cdr3_nt: TGTGCCAGCAGCTTACGGGGGTTCTCCTACGAGCAGTACTTC